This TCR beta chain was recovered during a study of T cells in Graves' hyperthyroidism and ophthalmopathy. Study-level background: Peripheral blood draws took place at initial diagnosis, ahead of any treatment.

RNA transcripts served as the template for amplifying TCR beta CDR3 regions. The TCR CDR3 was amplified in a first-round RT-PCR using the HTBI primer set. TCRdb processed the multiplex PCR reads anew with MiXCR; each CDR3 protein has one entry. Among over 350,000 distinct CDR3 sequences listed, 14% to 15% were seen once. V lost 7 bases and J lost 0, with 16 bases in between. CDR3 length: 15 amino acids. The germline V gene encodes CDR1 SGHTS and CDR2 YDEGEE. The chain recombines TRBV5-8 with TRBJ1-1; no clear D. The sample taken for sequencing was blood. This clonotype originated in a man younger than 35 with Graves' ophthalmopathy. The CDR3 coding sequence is TGTGCCAGCCAACCCTCGTTTGGGTTGAACACTGAAGCTTTCTTT. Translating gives CASQPSFGLNTEAFF.